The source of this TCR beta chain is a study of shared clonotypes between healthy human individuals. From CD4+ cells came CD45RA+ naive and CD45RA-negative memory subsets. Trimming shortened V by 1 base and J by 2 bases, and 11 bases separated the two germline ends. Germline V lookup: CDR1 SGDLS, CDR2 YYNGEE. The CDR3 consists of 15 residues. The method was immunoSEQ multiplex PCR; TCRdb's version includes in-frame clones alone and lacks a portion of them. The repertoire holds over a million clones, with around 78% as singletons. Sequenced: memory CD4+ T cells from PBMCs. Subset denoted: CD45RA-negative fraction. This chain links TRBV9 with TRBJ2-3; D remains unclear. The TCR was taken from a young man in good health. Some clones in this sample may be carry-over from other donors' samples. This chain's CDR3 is CASSVTSEYTDTQYF. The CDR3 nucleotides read TGTGCCAGCAGCGTAACCAGCGAATACACAGATACGCAGTATTTT.